Presented here are 7 T cell receptor beta chains from one specimen sequenced in a study of T cells in localized non-small cell lung cancer (dated by TCRdb to the early 2020s). The receptor library was made with the immunoSEQ multiplex PCR assay. TCRdb re-hosts the immuneACCESS table, in-frame sequences only. Its copies lack some clones; in the studies checked, an unresolved V gene accounts for under half of them, and the cause for the rest is not known. The sample profile shows about 28,000 clones; 80% to 85% of them were found once. Approximately 5.7% of the sample goes to the ten largest clones. The specimen was peripheral blood mononuclear cells, collected before any cancer treatment. Every receptor here comes from a man between 40 and 70 years old with stage III lung adenocarcinoma.

The V and J genes are TRBV5-4 and TRBJ1-2; D might be TRBD1 (5 bases). The germline V and J ends were trimmed by 1 base and 6 bases, with 13 bases remaining between them. Per the germline V gene, CDR1 is SGHNT and CDR2 is YYREEE (reference sequence). This CDR3 contains 14 residues. CDR3 nucleotide sequence: TGTGCCAGCAGCTTGCGGCCCTACAGGAATGGCTACACCTTC. This sequence encodes CASSLRPYRNGYTF.

V gene TRBV6-6 combines with J gene TRBJ2-3, with 8 bases lining up with TRBD2. Germline V lookup: CDR1 MNHNY, CDR2 SVGAGI (reference sequence). V was pared by 4 bases and J by 10 bases, with 1 base of the junction left unmatched. The CDR3 loop spans 11 amino acids. CDR3 DNA: TGTGCCAGCAGTTTAGCGGGGTCGCAGTATTTT. This encodes CASSLAGSQYF.

This clone came up once. This rearrangement joins TRBV7-2 to TRBJ2-7, with D uncertain. Trimming removed 4 bases at V and 3 bases at J, with 10 bases between. From germline, CDR1 is SGHTA and CDR2 FQGNSA. This CDR3 region has 13 residues. The CDR3 bases are TGTGCCAGCAGCTCAAACCCAAACTACGAGCAGTACGTC. Its protein product is CASSSNPNYEQYV.

CDR3 in amino acids: CASSFLAGSSPLHF. The CDR3 bases are TGTGCCAGCAGCTTTCTCGCGGGAAGTTCACCCCTCCACTTT. The chain has TRBV7-9 and TRBJ1-6; unclear D gene. In germline, CDR1 is SEHNR, CDR2 FQNEAQ (reference sequence). Trimming took 3 bases from V and 9 from J, leaving 12 bases between them. The CDR3 sequence is 14 residues long.

The rearrangement uses TRBV5-4 and TRBJ2-5, with TRBD1 identical over 8 bases. This CDR3 is 16 amino acids long. CDR1 is SGHNT, CDR2 YYREEE, per germline (reference sequence). V trimming: 3 bases; J trimming: 5 bases; junction bases outside the gene matches: 12. In DNA, the CDR3 is TGTGCCAGCAGCTCCCCGGCCGGGACAGGCGGGGAGACCCAGTACTTC. Protein sequence: CASSSPAGTGGETQYF.

CDR3 in DNA: TGTGCCTGGAGTCTCTGGTCCCGAGGTATTGATCAGCCCCAGCATTTT. It encodes CAWSLWSRGIDQPQHF. The chain uses TRBV30 and TRBJ1-5; D is unresolved. Germline V gene lookup returns CDR1 GTSNPN and CDR2 SVGIG (reference sequence). The CDR3 runs to 16 residues. The V end lost 2 bases, the J end lost 5 bases, and 19 bases lay between the germline ends.

The chain recombines TRBV19 with TRBJ2-5; 8 bases agree with TRBD1. The CDR3 is 13 residues long. J gave up 5 bases and V 5 bases, and 4 bases lay outside the gene matches. Germline CDR1 is LNHDA and CDR2 is SQIVND (reference sequence). CDR3 residues: CASSATGVETQYF. The CDR3 nucleotides read TGTGCCAGTAGTGCGACAGGGGTGGAGACCCAGTACTTC.